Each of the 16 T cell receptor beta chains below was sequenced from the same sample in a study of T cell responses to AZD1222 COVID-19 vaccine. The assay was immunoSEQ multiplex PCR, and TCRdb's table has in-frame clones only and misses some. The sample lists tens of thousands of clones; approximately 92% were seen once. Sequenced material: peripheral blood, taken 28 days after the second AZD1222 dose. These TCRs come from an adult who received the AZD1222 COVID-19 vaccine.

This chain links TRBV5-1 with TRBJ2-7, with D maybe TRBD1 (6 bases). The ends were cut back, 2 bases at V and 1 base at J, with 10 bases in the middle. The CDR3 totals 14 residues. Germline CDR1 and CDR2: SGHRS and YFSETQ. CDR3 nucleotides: TGCGCCAGCAGCTTTTACAGGGAGTCCTACGAGCAGTACTTC. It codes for CASSFYRESYEQYF.

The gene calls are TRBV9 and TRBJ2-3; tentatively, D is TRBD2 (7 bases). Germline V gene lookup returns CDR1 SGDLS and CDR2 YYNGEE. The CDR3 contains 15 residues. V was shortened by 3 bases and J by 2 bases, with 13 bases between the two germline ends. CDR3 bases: TGTGCCAGCAGCGGACGGGGGGCCCACACAGATACGCAGTATTTT. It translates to CASSGRGAHTDTQYF. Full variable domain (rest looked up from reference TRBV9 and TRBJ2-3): DSGVTQTPKHLITATGQRVTLRCSPRSGDLSVYWYQQSLDQGLQFLIQYYNGEERAKGNILERFSAQQFPDLHSELNLSSLELGDSALYFCASSGRGAHTDTQYFGPGTRLTVL.

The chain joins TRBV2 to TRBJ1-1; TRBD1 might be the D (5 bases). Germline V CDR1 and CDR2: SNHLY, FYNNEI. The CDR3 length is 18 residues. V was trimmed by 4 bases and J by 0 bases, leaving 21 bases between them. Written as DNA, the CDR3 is TGTGCCAGCAGTGCCCGGGGACCGGGCTTTGGGATGAACACTGAAGCTTTCTTT. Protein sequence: CASSARGPGFGMNTEAFF.

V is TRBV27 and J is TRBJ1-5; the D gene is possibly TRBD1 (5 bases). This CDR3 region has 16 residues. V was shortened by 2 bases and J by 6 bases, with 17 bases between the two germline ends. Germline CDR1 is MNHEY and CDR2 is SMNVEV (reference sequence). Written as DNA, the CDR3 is TGTGCCAGCAGTTTAAGGCCGCCGGGAAGGGGTCAGCCCCAGCATTTT. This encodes CASSLRPPGRGQPQHF.

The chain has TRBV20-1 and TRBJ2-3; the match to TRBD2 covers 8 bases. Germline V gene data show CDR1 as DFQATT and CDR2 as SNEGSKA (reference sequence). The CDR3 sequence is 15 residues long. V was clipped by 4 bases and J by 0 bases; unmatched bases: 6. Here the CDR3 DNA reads TGCAGTGCTACTGATACTAGCGGCAGCACAGATACGCAGTATTTT. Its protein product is CSATDTSGSTDTQYF.

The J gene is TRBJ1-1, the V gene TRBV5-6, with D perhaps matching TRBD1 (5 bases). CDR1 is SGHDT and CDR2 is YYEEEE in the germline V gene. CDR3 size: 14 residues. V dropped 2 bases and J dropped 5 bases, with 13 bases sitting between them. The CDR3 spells CASSFEGLGTEAFF. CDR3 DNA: TGTGCCAGCAGCTTTGAGGGGCTCGGGACTGAAGCTTTCTTT.

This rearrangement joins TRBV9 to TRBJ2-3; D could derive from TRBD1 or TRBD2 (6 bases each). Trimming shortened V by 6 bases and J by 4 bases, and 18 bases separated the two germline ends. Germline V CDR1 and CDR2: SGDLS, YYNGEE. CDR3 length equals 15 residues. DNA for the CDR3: TGTGCCAGCACCTTCGGAGGGGGGTTGGCAGATACGCAGTATTTT. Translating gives CASTFGGGLADTQYF.

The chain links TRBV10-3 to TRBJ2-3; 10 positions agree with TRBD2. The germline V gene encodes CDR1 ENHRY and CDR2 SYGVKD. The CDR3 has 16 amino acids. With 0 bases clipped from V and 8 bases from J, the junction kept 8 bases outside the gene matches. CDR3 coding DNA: TGTGCCATCAGTGAGTCTCTAGCGGGAGAGTCGCGTACGCAGTATTTT. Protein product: CAISESLAGESRTQYF.

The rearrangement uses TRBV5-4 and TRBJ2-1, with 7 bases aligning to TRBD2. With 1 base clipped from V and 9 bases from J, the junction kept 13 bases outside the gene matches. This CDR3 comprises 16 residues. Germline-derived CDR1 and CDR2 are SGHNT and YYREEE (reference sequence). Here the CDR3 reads CASSLSSLAESREQFF. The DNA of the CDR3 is TGTGCCAGCAGCTTGTCGTCCCTAGCGGAATCACGTGAGCAGTTCTTC. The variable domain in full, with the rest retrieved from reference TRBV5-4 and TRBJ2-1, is ETGVTQSPTHLIKTRGQQVTLRCSSQSGHNTVSWYQQALGQGPQFIFQYYREEENGRGNFPPRFSGLQFPNYSSELNVNALELDDSALYLCASSLSSLAESREQFFGPGTRLTVL.

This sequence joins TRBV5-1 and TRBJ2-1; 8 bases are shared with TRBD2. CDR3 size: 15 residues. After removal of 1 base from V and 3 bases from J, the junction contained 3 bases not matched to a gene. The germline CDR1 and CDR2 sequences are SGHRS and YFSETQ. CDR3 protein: CASSLSSGVYNEQFF. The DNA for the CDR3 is TGCGCCAGCAGCTTGAGTAGCGGGGTCTACAATGAGCAGTTCTTC.

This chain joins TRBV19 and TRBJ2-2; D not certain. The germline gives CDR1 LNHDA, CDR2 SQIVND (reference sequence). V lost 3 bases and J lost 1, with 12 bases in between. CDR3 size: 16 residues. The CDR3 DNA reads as TGTGCCAGTAGTATCCTTCCCCCAGGGAACACCGGGGAGCTGTTTTTT. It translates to CASSILPPGNTGELFF.

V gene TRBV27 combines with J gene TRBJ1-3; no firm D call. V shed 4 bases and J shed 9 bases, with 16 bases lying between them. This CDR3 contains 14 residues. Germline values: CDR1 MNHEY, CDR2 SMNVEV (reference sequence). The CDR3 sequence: CASSSINPGATIYF. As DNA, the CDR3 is TGTGCCAGCAGTTCGATCAACCCTGGAGCCACCATATATTTT.

The CDR3 loop is CASSMRTGAYEQYF. The DNA of the CDR3 is TGTGCCAGTAGTATGAGGACAGGGGCCTACGAGCAGTACTTC. The chain combines TRBV19 with TRBJ2-7, with TRBD1 identical over 9 bases. The CDR3 runs 14 residues. V lost 3 bases, J lost 2 bases, and 2 bases stayed unmatched. The germline V gene has CDR1 LNHDA and CDR2 SQIVND (reference sequence).

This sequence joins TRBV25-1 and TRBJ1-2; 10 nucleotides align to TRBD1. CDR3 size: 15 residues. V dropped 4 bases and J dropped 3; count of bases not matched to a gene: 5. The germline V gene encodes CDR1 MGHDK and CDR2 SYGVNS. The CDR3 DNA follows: TGTGCCAGCAGTGCATGGACAGGGGGTGACTATGGCTACACCTTC. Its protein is CASSAWTGGDYGYTF.

CDR3: CASSYSSRALYGYTF. The CDR3 DNA follows: TGTGCCAGCAGTTACTCTTCCAGGGCCCTCTATGGCTACACCTTC. V usage is TRBV6-5 and J usage is TRBJ1-2; possibly TRBD1 for D (5 bases). The V gene lost 0 bases and the J gene lost 4 bases, with 12 bases spanning the gap. Germline CDR1 is MNHEY and CDR2 is SVGAGI. The CDR3 totals 15 residues.

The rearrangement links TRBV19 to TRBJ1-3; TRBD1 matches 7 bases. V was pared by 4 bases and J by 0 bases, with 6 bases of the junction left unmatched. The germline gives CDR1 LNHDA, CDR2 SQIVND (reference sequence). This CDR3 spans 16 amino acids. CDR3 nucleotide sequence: TGTGCCAGTAGTAACCACAGGGGCACCTCTGGAAACACCATATATTTT. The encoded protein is CASSNHRGTSGNTIYF.